This passage covers 31 T cell receptor beta chains from one sample sequenced in a study of OX40 agonist ivuxolimab in advanced cancers. Here immunoSEQ multiplex PCR was the method, and the copy in TCRdb shows in-frame clones only, minus some. The data hold around 50,000 clones, with 79% observed a single time. Source: CD4+ or CD8+ T cells sorted from blood, taken in a trial of the OX40 agonist ivuxolimab. The source of these receptors is an adult with an advanced solid tumor such as melanoma, head and neck, liver or kidney cancer.

This sequence joins TRBV7-9 and TRBJ1-4, with 8 bases lining up with TRBD1. In germline, CDR1 is SEHNR, CDR2 FQNEAQ (reference sequence). The length of the CDR3 is 14 residues. Losses at the gene ends were 5 bases for V and 5 bases for J; bases not matched to a gene: 4. The CDR3 bases are TGTGCCAGCAGCGTCAGGGGGCGAAATGAAAAACTGTTTTTT. This encodes CASSVRGRNEKLFF.

This clone was counted between two and nine times. The chain is built from TRBV20-1 and TRBJ1-1, with D hard to call. Germline CDR1 DFQATT, CDR2 SNEGSKA (reference sequence). Trimming left V 1 base short and J 7 bases short, with 7 bases between. This CDR3 spans 11 amino acids. The CDR3 region has the DNA TGCAGTGCTAGAGGTGGCAATGAAGCTTTCTTT. Translation: CSARGGNEAFF.

V usage is TRBV5-5 and J usage is TRBJ1-4; tentatively, D is TRBD1 (5 bases). The germline V and J ends were trimmed by 7 bases and 4 bases, with 11 bases remaining between them. Germline assignment: CDR1 SGHKS and CDR2 YYEKEE (reference sequence). This CDR3 contains 13 residues. The CDR3 coding sequence is TGTGCCAGCCGAGGGACTTTTAATGAAAAACTGTTTTTT. This encodes CASRGTFNEKLFF. Combining the CDR3 with reference TRBV5-5 and TRBJ1-4 gives the whole variable domain DAGVTQSPTHLIKTRGQQVTLRCSPISGHKSVSWYQQVLGQGPQFIFQYYEKEERGRGNFPDRFSARQFPNYSSELNVNALLLGDSALYLCASRGTFNEKLFFGSGTQLSVL.

CDR3 residues: CASSPLLRGANTEAFF. In DNA form, the CDR3 reads TGTGCCAGCTCACCTCTGCTCCGGGGGGCGAACACTGAAGCTTTCTTT. V gene TRBV18 combines with J gene TRBJ1-1; D may be TRBD1 (6 bases). Trimming took 3 bases from V and 1 from J, leaving 15 bases between them. From germline, CDR1 is KGHSH and CDR2 LQKENI. This CDR3 has 16 residues.

The V call is TRBV6-5, the J call TRBJ2-1; 8 bases match TRBD1. The ends lost 5 bases at V and 8 bases at J; junction bases unmatched: 8. Germline CDR1 reads MNHEY; CDR2 reads SVGAGI. This CDR3 contains 14 residues. In DNA form, the CDR3 reads TGTGCCAGCAGTCTCAGGGGGCTTTTCTATGAGCAGTTCTTC. This gives the protein CASSLRGLFYEQFF.

The V call is TRBV4-3, the J call TRBJ2-1, with D perhaps matching TRBD2 (6 bases). There are 15 residues in the CDR3. Germline V CDR1 and CDR2: LGHNA, YSLEER. Trimming took 3 bases from V and 4 from J, leaving 13 bases between them. CDR3 sequence reads: CASSHGQGGYNEQFF. Written as DNA, the CDR3 is TGCGCCAGCAGCCATGGGCAGGGAGGATACAATGAGCAGTTCTTC.

This chain uses TRBV19 with TRBJ2-1; D is perhaps TRBD2 (6 bases). This CDR3 region has 16 residues. V was trimmed by 0 bases and J by 3 bases, leaving 12 bases between them. Germline CDR1 LNHDA, CDR2 SQIVND (reference sequence). CDR3 sequence (DNA): TGTGCCAGTAGTATAGATTTCGCGGGGCGCTACAATGAGCAGTTCTTC. It codes for CASSIDFAGRYNEQFF.

The rearrangement links TRBV5-1 to TRBJ2-2, with a weak D call TRBD2 (5 bases). Germline loops: CDR1 SGHRS, CDR2 YFSETQ. V was pared by 7 bases and J by 6 bases, with 7 bases between. The CDR3 is 11 amino acids. This chain's CDR3 is CASEEAGELFF. CDR3 in DNA: TGCGCCAGCGAGGAGGCCGGGGAGCTGTTTTTT.

V is TRBV5-4 and J is TRBJ1-1; no clear D. V gave up 6 bases and J gave up 11 bases, with 20 bases separating them. The CDR3 consists of 13 residues. The V gene's germline CDR1 is SGHNT and CDR2 YYREEE (reference sequence). DNA for the CDR3: TGTGCCAGCATGGCTTCGGACGCTCTACTGGCTTTCTTT. As protein: CASMASDALLAFF.

V is TRBV7-2 and J is TRBJ2-3; D is unclear. The CDR3 covers 12 residues. CDR1 and CDR2 from the germline V gene are SGHTA and FQGNSA. The V end lost 5 bases, the J end lost 2 bases, and 5 bases lay between the germline ends. The CDR3 is CASSRDTDTQYF. The CDR3 nucleotides are TGTGCCAGCAGCCGTGACACAGATACGCAGTATTTT.

The chain uses TRBV5-1 and TRBJ2-4; 8 bases map to TRBD1. This CDR3 has 15 residues. Germline-derived CDR1 and CDR2 are SGHRS and YFSETQ. V lost 4 bases and J lost 2; bases outside the gene matches: 5. This chain's CDR3 is CASSKDRGTKNIQYF. The DNA of the CDR3 is TGCGCCAGCAGCAAAGACAGGGGTACCAAAAACATTCAGTACTTC.

The chain links TRBV30 to TRBJ2-3; D is uncertain. V was cut by 4 bases and J by 2 bases, with 10 bases left in between. From germline, CDR1 is GTSNPN and CDR2 SVGIG (reference sequence). CDR3 length: 13 residues. The CDR3 nucleotides are TGTGCCTGGAAGAATAGCTTCACAGATACGCAGTATTTT. It translates to CAWKNSFTDTQYF.

The chain has TRBV7-2 and TRBJ2-7; D is uncertain. Germline V gene data show CDR1 as SGHTA and CDR2 as FQGNSA. Trimming took off 1 base at V and 2 bases at J, with 9 bases between the two ends. This CDR3 region has 14 residues. The DNA of the CDR3 is TGTGCCAGCAGCTTAGATCAGCCCCCCTACGAGCAGTACTTC. Encoded protein: CASSLDQPPYEQYF.

The chain uses TRBV7-3 and TRBJ1-3; 8 nucleotides align to TRBD1. This CDR3 spans 12 amino acids. V shed 11 bases, J shed 6 bases, and the junction held 6 bases outside the gene matches. The germline V gene has CDR1 SGHTA and CDR2 FQGTGA. The CDR3 loop is CASGQGENTIYF. CDR3 nucleotide sequence: TGTGCCTCTGGACAGGGAGAAAACACCATATATTTT.

In the case of this clone: Other DNA sequences in this sample translate to the same CDR3. The chain joins TRBV6-5 to TRBJ1-1, with 7 bases matching TRBD1. The germline gives CDR1 MNHEY, CDR2 SVGAGI. Losses at the gene ends were 6 bases for V and 1 base for J; bases not matched to a gene: 2. The CDR3 runs 13 residues. CDR3 amino acids: CASRRQGNTEAFF. Written as DNA, the CDR3 is TGTGCCAGCAGGAGACAGGGGAACACTGAAGCTTTCTTT.

The rearrangement uses TRBV10-2 and TRBJ2-7, with 13 bases matching TRBD2. The CDR3 extends over 16 amino acids. Looked up from germline, CDR1 is WSHSY and CDR2 is SAAADI. Trimming cost V 4 bases and J 3 bases; bases outside gene matches: 6. The CDR3 here is CASSGPGLAGNYEQYF. The DNA of the CDR3 is TGCGCCAGCAGTGGGCCGGGACTAGCGGGGAACTACGAGCAGTACTTC.

The chain joins TRBV18 to TRBJ2-7; 8 nucleotides agree with TRBD2. The CDR3 contains 16 residues. The trim removed 1 base at V and 3 bases at J, leaving 8 bases unmatched. CDR1 and CDR2 (germline): KGHSH, LQKENI. The CDR3 DNA follows: TGTGCCAGCTCACCACTTCCGGGACTAGACTACTACGAGCAGTACTTC. It encodes CASSPLPGLDYYEQYF.

The chain is built from TRBV4-3 and TRBJ2-3; a weak D match, TRBD1 (6 bases). Germline V gene data show CDR1 as LGHNA and CDR2 as YSLEER. The V gene lost 4 bases and the J gene lost 3 bases, with 17 bases spanning the gap. The CDR3 consists of 16 residues. CDR3 DNA: TGCGCCAGCAGCCCCCGGGTCGGGCAGGGGACAGATACGCAGTATTTT. Translation gives CASSPRVGQGTDTQYF.

The chain joins TRBV15 to TRBJ2-2, with D perhaps being TRBD1 or TRBD2 (5 bases each). V shed 0 bases and J shed 5 bases, with 13 bases lying between them. Germline V gene lookup returns CDR1 LNHNV and CDR2 YYDKDF (reference sequence). The CDR3 has 16 residues. CDR3 region: CATSRDPVGTTGELFF. CDR3 DNA sequence: TGTGCCACCAGCAGAGATCCTGTGGGGACGACCGGGGAGCTGTTTTTT.

V gene TRBV5-1 combines with J gene TRBJ1-1, with D possibly TRBD1 on 5 matching bases. Trimming took 2 bases from V and 5 from J, leaving 16 bases between them. Germline assignment: CDR1 SGHRS and CDR2 YFSETQ. This CDR3 contains 15 residues. The CDR3 nucleotides are TGCGCCAGCAGCTTCGGCGGGACCCTATGGACTGAAGCTTTCTTT. Translation gives CASSFGGTLWTEAFF.

This sequence joins TRBV6-5 and TRBJ2-2; D gene ambiguous. In germline, CDR1 is MNHEY, CDR2 SVGAGI. The CDR3 covers 14 residues. V was cut by 5 bases and J by 4 bases, with 11 bases left in between. The CDR3 here is CASSRRSATGELFF. The CDR3 DNA sequence: TGTGCCAGCAGTCGAAGGTCGGCCACCGGGGAGCTGTTTTTT.

The chain has TRBV5-6 and TRBJ2-5, with D possibly matching TRBD1 (5 bases). Trimming cost V 4 bases and J 6 bases, with 25 bases left between them. The CDR3 consists of 17 residues. Germline V gene data show CDR1 as SGHDT and CDR2 as YYEEEE. The CDR3 sequence is CASSNPLRGSLGKTQYF. The CDR3 DNA reads as TGTGCCAGCAGCAATCCCCTTAGGGGTTCCTTAGGAAAGACCCAGTACTTC.

This clone showed up just once. The genes are TRBV7-3 and TRBJ2-7; TRBD2 is a possible D gene (5 bases). Germline V gives CDR1 SGHTA, CDR2 FQGTGA. This CDR3 region has 14 residues. V lost 5 bases and J 0 bases, leaving 11 bases between the germline ends. CDR3 DNA sequence: TGTGCCAGCAGCCTGGACTCGAGCTCCTACGAGCAGTACTTC. It encodes CASSLDSSSYEQYF. The variable domain in full, with the rest retrieved from reference TRBV7-3 and TRBJ2-7, is GAGVSQTPSNKVTEKGKYVELRCDPISGHTALYWYRQSLGQGPEFLIYFQGTGAADDSGLPNDRFFAVRPEGSVSTLKIQRTERGDSAVYLCASSLDSSSYEQYFGPGTRLTVT.

V gene TRBV7-6 combines with J gene TRBJ2-1; D is undetermined. Trimming pared 4 bases from V and 6 bases from J, leaving 7 bases between. The CDR3 extends over 12 amino acids. Germline CDR1 SGHVS, CDR2 FNYEAQ. In nucleotides, the CDR3 is TGTGCCAGCAGCTCTAGGCGCAATGAGCAGTTCTTC. Its translation is CASSSRRNEQFF.

CDR3 nucleotide sequence: TGTGCCAGCAGGAGGGGAAGGGATACGCAGTATTTT. It translates to CASRRGRDTQYF. This rearrangement joins TRBV2 to TRBJ2-3; the D gene could be TRBD1 or TRBD2 (5 bases each). The CDR3 is 12 amino acids. The ends were cut back, 6 bases at V and 6 bases at J, with 10 bases in the middle. The germline gives CDR1 SNHLY, CDR2 FYNNEI.

This clone was counted a few times. This chain joins TRBV13 and TRBJ2-3; TRBD2 matches at 11 bases. The length of the CDR3 is 17 residues. Trimming removed 5 bases from V and 6 bases from J; junction bases left unmatched: 13. CDR1 and CDR2 (germline): PRHDT, FYEKMQ (reference sequence). As DNA, the CDR3 is TGTGCCAGCAGCAATGGATTTAGCGGGAGGGCCGTGGATACGCAGTATTTT. This translates into CASSNGFSGRAVDTQYF.

The chain recombines TRBV5-6 with TRBJ1-2; D possibly corresponds to TRBD1 (5 bases). CDR3 length: 14 amino acids. Trimming pared 4 bases from V and 9 bases from J, leaving 19 bases between. CDR1 SGHDT and CDR2 YYEEEE come from the germline V gene. The CDR3 DNA is TGTGCCAGCAGCACCCCGGGACTGCTGTTGAGCTACACCTTC. This gives the protein CASSTPGLLLSYTF.

This clone was picked up a small number of times. The V and J genes are TRBV29-1 and TRBJ2-1; D tentatively fits TRBD1 or TRBD2 (6 bases each). V lost 4 bases to trimming and J lost 5 bases, with 18 bases between them. Germline CDR1 and CDR2: SQVTM and ANQGSEA. This CDR3 has 15 amino acids. CDR3 sequence reads: CSVGSEGGFNNEQFF. The CDR3, as DNA: TGCAGCGTTGGTTCGGAGGGGGGCTTCAACAATGAGCAGTTCTTC.

The genes are TRBV30 and TRBJ2-7; D might be TRBD2 (6 bases). Germline V gene sequence: CDR1 GTSNPN, CDR2 SVGIG (reference sequence). This CDR3 is 15 amino acids long. Trimming left V 1 base short and J 0 bases short, with 13 bases between. The CDR3 nucleotides are TGTGCCTGGAGTGGGGTGGCGGGAAGCTCCTACGAGCAGTACTTC. It yields the protein CAWSGVAGSSYEQYF.

The chain couples TRBV7-8 to TRBJ2-7, with D unresolved. Trimming pared 5 bases from V and 1 base from J, leaving 9 bases between. Germline V gene lookup returns CDR1 SGHVS and CDR2 FQNEAQ. CDR3 size: 13 residues. The CDR3: CASSRTDSYEQYF. DNA of the CDR3: TGTGCCAGCAGCCGGACGGATTCCTACGAGCAGTACTTC.

The chain employs TRBV7-6 and TRBJ2-1; D gene uncertain. Germline values: CDR1 SGHVS, CDR2 FNYEAQ. This CDR3 is 15 amino acids long. V gave up 1 base and J gave up 0 bases, with 7 bases separating them. The CDR3 protein is CASSLGRLSYNEQFF. CDR3 DNA sequence: TGTGCCAGCAGCTTAGGCAGGCTCTCCTACAATGAGCAGTTCTTC.